The next 22 T cell receptor beta chains were all read from a single sample in a study of blood T cell repertoires in COVID-19. Assay: immunoSEQ multiplex PCR; the TCRdb copy retains only in-frame clones and omits some. The data contain 250,000 to 350,000 clones, approximately 85% of them singletons. Specimen: PBMCs or T cells enriched from blood (not recorded which). The origin of the receptors is a woman in her twenties or thirties who had recovered from COVID-19.

A few counts support this clone. The rearrangement uses TRBV11-2 and TRBJ1-1; a weak D match, TRBD1 (6 bases). Germline V lookup: CDR1 SGHAT, CDR2 FQNNGV. V was cut by 1 base and J by 0 bases, with 12 bases left in between. The length of the CDR3 is 16 residues. DNA of the CDR3: TGTGCCAGCAGCTTAGGGGGGACACCTGTGAACACTGAAGCTTTCTTT. Its protein is CASSLGGTPVNTEAFF.

The rearrangement links TRBV15 to TRBJ1-2, with 9 nucleotides matching TRBD1. Germline values: CDR1 LNHNV, CDR2 YYDKDF (reference sequence). The V segment lost 4 bases and the J segment 5 bases; nucleotides outside the gene matches: 8. The CDR3 runs to 15 residues. CDR3 nucleotides: TGTGCCACCAGCAATCGACAGGGGGTGATATATGGCTACACCTTC. This gives the protein CATSNRQGVIYGYTF.

This clone was detected once. The V and J genes are TRBV5-1 and TRBJ2-3, with D tentatively TRBD1 (6 bases). The V end was cut by 0 bases, the J end by 0 bases, with 14 bases between. Germline values: CDR1 SGHRS, CDR2 YFSETQ. The CDR3 extends over 17 amino acids. For the CDR3, the DNA is TGCGCCAGCAGCTTGGCCAAGGGGACAACTAGCACAGATACGCAGTATTTT. It translates to CASSLAKGTTSTDTQYF.

The V gene is TRBV10-3, the J gene TRBJ1-1; D is undetermined. CDR1 and CDR2 from the germline V gene are ENHRY and SYGVKD. The CDR3 runs to 14 residues. V was trimmed by 3 bases and J by 0 bases, leaving 8 bases between them. Written as DNA, the CDR3 is TGTGCCATCAGTGACGCGGTGTTGAACACTGAAGCTTTCTTT. The encoded protein is CAISDAVLNTEAFF.

V usage is TRBV4-2 and J usage is TRBJ2-5, with a weak D call TRBD2 (6 bases). CDR1 and CDR2 (germline): LGHNA, YNFKEQ. Trimming removed 4 bases at V and 5 bases at J, with 20 bases between. This CDR3 has 16 amino acids. CDR3 sequence (DNA): TGTGCCAGCAGCCCGGGTCGGCAGGGACTTCTGGAGACCCAGTACTTC. It is translated as CASSPGRQGLLETQYF.

This clone was counted a single time. This chain joins TRBV24-1 and TRBJ1-5; the match to TRBD1 covers 7 bases. Germline loops: CDR1 KGHDR, CDR2 SFDVKD. Trimming at V came to 2 bases and at J to 2 bases, leaving 2 bases not matched to a gene. The length of the CDR3 is 15 residues. The CDR3 loop is CATSDSGTGNQPQHF. CDR3 nucleotide sequence: TGTGCCACCAGTGATTCCGGGACAGGCAATCAGCCCCAGCATTTT.

The CDR3 here is CAWSPSTDWSVEQFF. CDR3 DNA: TGTGCCTGGAGTCCGTCTACGGACTGGAGCGTTGAGCAGTTCTTC. The chain carries TRBV30 and TRBJ2-1, with a weak D call TRBD2 (5 bases). This CDR3 region has 15 residues. From germline, CDR1 is GTSNPN and CDR2 SVGIG (reference sequence). Trimming removed 2 bases at V and 9 bases at J, with 20 bases between.

The chain joins TRBV11-3 to TRBJ2-3; 9 positions agree with TRBD1. Trimming at V came to 5 bases and at J to 2 bases, leaving 5 bases not matched to a gene. Germline loops: CDR1 SGHNT, CDR2 YENEEA. CDR3 length: 15 amino acids. The CDR3 DNA follows: TGTGCCAGCAGCCAGGGACAGGGTTTCACAGATACGCAGTATTTT. Residues: CASSQGQGFTDTQYF.

This rearrangement joins TRBV2 to TRBJ1-3; the D gene is possibly TRBD1 (5 bases). Trimming took 8 bases from V and 2 from J, leaving 16 bases between them. This CDR3 has 15 amino acids. Germline CDR1 SNHLY, CDR2 FYNNEI. This CDR3 reads CASSFPQGTGNTIYF. DNA of the CDR3: TGTGCCAGCTCCTTTCCGCAGGGAACTGGAAACACCATATATTTT.

The chain has TRBV18 and TRBJ1-2; 7 nucleotides line up with TRBD1. V lost 0 bases to trimming and J lost 6 bases; unmatched junction nucleotides: 10. This CDR3 comprises 16 residues. CDR1 and CDR2 from the germline V gene are KGHSH and LQKENI. The CDR3: CASSPPLVDRVDGYTF. Written as DNA, the CDR3 is TGTGCCAGCTCACCACCCCTCGTCGACAGGGTTGATGGCTACACCTTC.

The J gene is TRBJ1-1, the V gene TRBV27, with 7 bases aligning to TRBD1. J lost 4 bases, V lost 5 bases, and 7 bases had no gene match. The V gene's germline CDR1 is MNHEY and CDR2 SMNVEV (reference sequence). The CDR3 has 14 residues. CDR3 sequence: CASSPLDRATEAFF. The CDR3 region has the DNA TGTGCCAGCAGTCCCTTAGACAGGGCCACTGAAGCTTTCTTT.

The chain couples TRBV2 to TRBJ2-2; possibly TRBD2 for D (5 bases). The V end lost 2 bases, the J end lost 5 bases, and 12 bases lay between the germline ends. Germline CDR1 is SNHLY and CDR2 is FYNNEI. This CDR3 is built from 15 residues. CDR3 DNA sequence: TGTGCCAGCAGTGAAACCAGATCGGGGACCGGGGAGCTGTTTTTT. Translating it yields CASSETRSGTGELFF. The complete variable domain, with remaining parts taken from reference TRBV2 and TRBJ2-2, reads EPEVTQTPSHQVTQMGQEVILRCVPISNHLYFYWYRQILGQKVEFLVSFYNNEISEKSEIFDDQFSVERPDGSNFTLKIRSTKLEDSAMYFCASSETRSGTGELFFGEGSRLTVL.

CDR3 nucleotides: TGCGCCAGCAGTGCGGCGGGAGGACCGAACAATGAGCAGTTCTTC. It encodes CASSAAGGPNNEQFF. The chain is built from TRBV10-1 and TRBJ2-1; 8 nucleotides agree with TRBD2. The V and J ends lost 4 bases and 5 bases, in that order; junction bases with no gene match: 7. Germline-derived CDR1 and CDR2 are WNHNN and SYGVQD (reference sequence). The CDR3 is made up of 15 amino acids.

The rearrangement uses TRBV30 and TRBJ1-1, with TRBD1 identical over 10 bases. After removal of 2 bases from V and 0 bases from J, the junction contained 12 bases not matched to a gene. The CDR3 length is 18 residues. Germline CDR1 and CDR2: GTSNPN and SVGIG (reference sequence). The CDR3 coding sequence is TGTGCCTGGAGTCCACCCGACAGGGGGCCATTGATGAACACTGAAGCTTTCTTT. Protein product: CAWSPPDRGPLMNTEAFF. Complete variable domain (other parts from reference TRBV30 and TRBJ1-1): SQTIHQWPATLVQPVGSPLSLECTVEGTSNPNLYWYRQAAGRGLQLLFYSVGIGQISSEVPQNLSASRPQDRQFILSSKKLLLSDSGFYLCAWSPPDRGPLMNTEAFFGQGTRLTVV.

The rearrangement uses TRBV28 and TRBJ2-7, with D perhaps matching TRBD1 (6 bases). Trimming shortened V by 5 bases and J by 4 bases, and 18 bases separated the two germline ends. The CDR3 consists of 15 residues. Germline lookup yields CDR1 MDHEN and CDR2 SYDVKM. Here the CDR3 reads CASSPVAGVKYEQYF. The CDR3 bases are TGTGCCAGCAGTCCGGTGGCAGGGGTGAAGTACGAGCAGTACTTC.

The V call is TRBV19, the J call TRBJ1-5, with D unresolved. Trimming shortened V by 5 bases and J by 7 bases, and 9 bases separated the two germline ends. The germline CDR1 and CDR2 sequences are LNHDA and SQIVND (reference sequence). This CDR3 contains 12 residues. In DNA form, the CDR3 reads TGTGCCAGTAGTTACCAGAACCAGCCCCAGCATTTT. Amino acid sequence: CASSYQNQPQHF.

The chain uses TRBV21-1 and TRBJ2-1; no DNA check was done on the table's D call, TRBD1. TRBV21-1 is shown as a pseudogene. The length of the CDR3 is 18 residues. The CDR3 loop reads CASSKIWDRTGSYNEQFF. The CDR3 nucleotides are TGTGCCAGCAGCAAAATATGGGATAGAACAGGGTCCTACAATGAGCAGTTCTTC.

This clone was detected once. The chain links TRBV4-1 to TRBJ1-2; TRBD1 is a possible D gene (6 bases). The V end lost 0 bases, the J end lost 0 bases, and 11 bases lay between the germline ends. Germline V gene data show CDR1 as MGHRA and CDR2 as YSYEKL. There are 16 residues in the CDR3. In DNA, the CDR3 is TGCGCCAGCAGCCAAGATCAGGGACAACCTAACTATGGCTACACCTTC. As protein: CASSQDQGQPNYGYTF.

The CDR3 region has the DNA TGTGCCAGCAGCTTGCGTCAGGGGATCTATGGCTACACCTTC. This sequence encodes CASSLRQGIYGYTF. V gene TRBV5-4 combines with J gene TRBJ1-2, with D possibly TRBD1 on 6 matching bases. Looked up from germline, CDR1 is SGHNT and CDR2 is YYREEE (reference sequence). This CDR3 is built from 14 residues. Trimming removed 1 base from V and 4 bases from J, with 11 bases in between.

Ten or more counts support this clone. The V gene is TRBV27, the J gene TRBJ2-1, with 11 positions matching TRBD1. The germline CDR1 and CDR2 sequences are MNHEY and SMNVEV (reference sequence). The CDR3 is 16 amino acids. Trimming took 3 bases from V and 8 from J; bases not matched to a gene: 9. The CDR3 nucleotides are TGTGCCAGCAGTTTGGGTGGACAGGGGGCTAGTGATGAGCAGTTCTTC. Translated: CASSLGGQGASDEQFF.

The V gene is TRBV3-1 (or the pseudogene TRBV3-2), the J gene TRBJ2-5; D unclear. Germline assignment: CDR1 LGHDT and CDR2 YNNKEL (reference sequence). This CDR3 has 12 residues. The germline V and J ends were trimmed by 3 bases and 5 bases, with 7 bases remaining between them. This CDR3 is CASSHRSETQYF. In DNA form, the CDR3 reads TGTGCCAGCAGCCACCGAAGCGAGACCCAGTACTTC.

The J gene is TRBJ2-7, the V gene TRBV4-1, with TRBD2 matching 12 bases. The ends lost 2 bases at V and 2 bases at J; junction bases unmatched: 22. CDR1 is MGHRA, CDR2 YSYEKL, per germline. This CDR3 contains 22 residues. The chain's CDR3 is CASSQPRSLARTSGNSPYEQYF. CDR3 DNA: TGCGCCAGCAGCCAACCCCGTTCTCTTGCCAGGACTAGCGGGAATAGTCCCTACGAGCAGTACTTC.